These 2 T cell receptor beta chains were sequenced from one sample in a study of T cell changes during pregnancy in multiple sclerosis. Measured with immunoSEQ multiplex PCR; TCRdb has only the in-frame clones, and not every one. The table includes over 45,000 clones, more than 85% detected once. The sequencing here drew on CD8+ T cells from peripheral blood mononuclear cells, taken in the third trimester of pregnancy. These receptors were obtained from a female donor with multiple sclerosis, enrolled in a pregnancy study.

The chain couples TRBV25-1 to TRBJ2-1, with D possibly TRBD1 on 5 matching bases. Trimming pared 3 bases from V and 3 bases from J, leaving 18 bases between. This CDR3 has 17 residues. CDR1 is MGHDK, CDR2 SYGVNS, per germline. CDR3 amino acids: CASSEVSHRNLYNEQFF. The CDR3 DNA is TGTGCCAGCAGTGAGGTATCCCACAGGAACCTCTACAATGAGCAGTTCTTC.

The CDR3 coding sequence is TGTGCCAGCAGCTTTTTGGGGGGGGAGACCCAGTACTTC. This encodes CASSFLGGETQYF. This chain links TRBV7-8 with TRBJ2-5, with TRBD2 matching over 7 bases. V lost 3 bases, J lost 5 bases, and 3 bases stayed unmatched. CDR1 and CDR2 (germline): SGHVS, FQNEAQ. The CDR3 contains 13 residues.